This T cell receptor (beta chain) appears in the sequencing data of a study of Graves' ophthalmopathy and Graves' hyperthyroidism. General study findings and limits: The model's ophthalmopathy progression predictions had around 64% sensitivity and over 72% specificity.

This clonotype was detected many times. Its cognate antigen is unknown. RNA transcripts served as template for amplifying TCR beta CDR3 sequences. First-round RT-PCR employed HTBI primers, with a second-round multiplex PCR after it. TCRdb reprocessed the multiplex PCR reads via MiXCR and lists one record per CDR3 protein. The sample includes about 400,000 distinct CDR3 sequences, about 16% of them seen just once. Ophthalmopathy was moderately-to-severely active, CAS at least 3, NOSPECS at least 4, lasting under 3 months. Reliance was placed on clinical symptoms, serum thyroxine, TRAb, thyroid ultrasound and orbital computed tomography for diagnosis. PBMCs were obtained from roughly 9 ml of fresh peripheral blood. This receptor was identified in a woman between 18 and 30 years old with Graves' ophthalmopathy. Sequencing input: peripheral blood.

The DNA of the CDR3 is TGTGCCAGCAGCTTCTCCCTAGACACTGAAGCTTTCTTT. Translating it yields CASSFSLDTEAFF. V gene TRBV7-9 combines with J gene TRBJ1-1, with D unclear. The CDR3 covers 13 residues. Germline CDR1 SEHNR, CDR2 FQNEAQ (reference sequence). The V end lost 3 bases, the J end lost 3 bases, and 8 bases lay between the germline ends.